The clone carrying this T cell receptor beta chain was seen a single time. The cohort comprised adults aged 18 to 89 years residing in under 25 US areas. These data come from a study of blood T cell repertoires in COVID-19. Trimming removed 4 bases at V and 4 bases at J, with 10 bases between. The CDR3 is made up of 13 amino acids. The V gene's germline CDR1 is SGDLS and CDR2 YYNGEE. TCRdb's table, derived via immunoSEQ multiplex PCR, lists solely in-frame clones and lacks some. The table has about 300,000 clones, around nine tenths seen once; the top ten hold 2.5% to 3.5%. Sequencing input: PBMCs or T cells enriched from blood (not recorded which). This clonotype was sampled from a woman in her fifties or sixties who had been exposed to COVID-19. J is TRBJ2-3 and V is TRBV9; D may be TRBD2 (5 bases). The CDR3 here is CASSPQRPDTQYF. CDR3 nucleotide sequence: TGTGCCAGCAGCCCCCAGCGGCCAGATACGCAGTATTTT.